This TCR beta chain was observed in a study of blood T cell repertoires in COVID-19. Study background: Acute and convalescent COVID-19 specimens originated in the United States, Italy and Spain.

The CDR3 totals 14 residues. Germline V gene lookup returns CDR1 SGHTA and CDR2 FQGNSA. Trimming cost V 4 bases and J 7 bases; bases outside gene matches: 9. Measured with immunoSEQ multiplex PCR; TCRdb has only the in-frame clones, and not every one. The sample lists roughly 230,000 clones, almost 85% occurring once. The origin of this receptor is a man aged 45-65 years with acute or convalescent COVID-19. This chain joins TRBV7-2 and TRBJ2-7; TRBD1 aligns across 8 bases. The sample taken for sequencing was peripheral blood. The CDR3 DNA sequence: TGTGCCAGCAGCTCTGGACAGGGCGGAATGGAGCAGTACTTC. Translation gives CASSSGQGGMEQYF.